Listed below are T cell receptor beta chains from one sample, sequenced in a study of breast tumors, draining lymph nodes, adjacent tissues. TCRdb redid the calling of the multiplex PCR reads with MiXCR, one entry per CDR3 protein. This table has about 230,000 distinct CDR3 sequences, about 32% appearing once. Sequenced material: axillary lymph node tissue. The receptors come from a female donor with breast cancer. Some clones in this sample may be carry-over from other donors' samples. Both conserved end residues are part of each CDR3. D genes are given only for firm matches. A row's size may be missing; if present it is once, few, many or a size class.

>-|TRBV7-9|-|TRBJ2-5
TGTGCCAGCAGCCCCCTTGGGGGAGTTGGAGAGACCCAGCACTTC
CASSPLGGVGETQHF
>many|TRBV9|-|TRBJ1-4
TGTGCCAGCAGCCCGAGTCGGGGGCATCAGCGTGAAAAACTGTTTTTT
CASSPSRGHQREKLFF
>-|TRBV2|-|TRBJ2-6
TGTGCCGGCAGGGGCGGGGCTCTGTCTTCTGGGGCCAACGTCCTGACTTTC
CAGRGGALSSGANVLTF
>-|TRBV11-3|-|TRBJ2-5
TGTGCCAGCTCACAGGCGTACCAAGAGACCCAGTACTTC
CASSQAYQETQYF
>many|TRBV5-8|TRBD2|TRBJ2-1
TGTGCCAGCAGTTTGATGACTAGCGGGGAAAATGAGCAGTTCTTC
CASSLMTSGENEQFF
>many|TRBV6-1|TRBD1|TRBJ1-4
TGTGCCAGCAAATCAGGGGGGGGCGGCGAAAAACTGTTTTTT
CASKSGGGGEKLFF
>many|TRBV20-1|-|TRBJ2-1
TGCAGTGCTAGAGATCGGCGGAAGGACTACAATGAGCAGTTCTTC
CSARDRRKDYNEQFF
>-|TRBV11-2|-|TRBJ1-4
TGTGCCAGCAGCTTGGGAGGGGTGGACGAAAAACTGTTTTTT
CASSLGGVDEKLFF
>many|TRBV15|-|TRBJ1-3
TGTGCCACCAGCAGAGCTATACAGGATCTCTCTGGAAACACCATATATTTT
CATSRAIQDLSGNTIYF
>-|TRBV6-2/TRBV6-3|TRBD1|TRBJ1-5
TGTGCCAGCAGCCTGACAGGGATGGGCAATCAGCCCCAGCATTTT
CASSLTGMGNQPQHF
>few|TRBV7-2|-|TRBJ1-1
TGTGCCAGCAGCTTTAGAGGCAGTAACACTGAAGCTTTCTTT
CASSFRGSNTEAFF
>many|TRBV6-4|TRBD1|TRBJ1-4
TGTGCCATCTTGGACAGGGAGAATGAAAAACTGTTTTTT
CAILDRENEKLFF
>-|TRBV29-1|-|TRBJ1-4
TGCAGCGTTAAAACAGGGTGGGAAAAACTGTTTTTT
CSVKTGWEKLFF
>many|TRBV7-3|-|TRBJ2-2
TGTGCCAGCAGCTCCTCAGCGGTTACCGGGGAGCTGTTTTTT
CASSSSAVTGELFF
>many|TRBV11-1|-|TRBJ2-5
TGTGCCAGCAGCCCCCCGGGTGCAGCCCTCGGAGAGACCCAGTACTTC
CASSPPGAALGETQYF
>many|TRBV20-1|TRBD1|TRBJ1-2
TGCAGTGCCTTGACAGGGGTATATGGCTACACCTTC
CSALTGVYGYTF
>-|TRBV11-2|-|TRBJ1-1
TGTGCCAGCAGCTCGTACAGCGGTGAAGCTTTCTTT
CASSSYSGEAFF
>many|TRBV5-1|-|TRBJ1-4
TGCGCCAGCAGCTTAAGGCAGACAACTAATGAAAAACTGTTTTTT
CASSLRQTTNEKLFF
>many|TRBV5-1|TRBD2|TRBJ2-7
TGCGCCAGCGCCGGGACTAGCGGGCAGACAAGCTCCTACGAGCAGTACTTC
CASAGTSGQTSSYEQYF
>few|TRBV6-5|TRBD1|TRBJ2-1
TGTGCCAGATGGGACAGGGTCGTTGGTAGGCCCCTTACGATATATTCCTACAATGAGCAGTTCTTC
CARWDRVVGRPLTIYSYNEQFF
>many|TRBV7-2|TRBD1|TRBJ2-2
TGTGCCAGCAGCTTAAGGGGACAGTCCACCGGGGAGCTGTTTTTT
CASSLRGQSTGELFF
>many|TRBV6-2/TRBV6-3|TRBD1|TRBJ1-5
TGTGCCAGCAGTCGACCCCAGGGGGCACATCAGCCCCAGCATTTT
CASSRPQGAHQPQHF
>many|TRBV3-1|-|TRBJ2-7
TGTGCCAGCAGTTTAGGGTTGGAGCAGTACTTC
CASSLGLEQYF
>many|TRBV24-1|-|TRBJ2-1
TGTGCCACCAGTGATTTGTCGGGAAAATACAATGAGCAGTTCTTC
CATSDLSGKYNEQFF
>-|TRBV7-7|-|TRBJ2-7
TGTGCCAGCCTAAAGCGGGTGCTAGAGATGTCCTCCGAGGACAGCGGAATATACGAGCAGTACTTC
CASLKRVLEMSSEDSGIYEQYF
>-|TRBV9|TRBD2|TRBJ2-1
TGTGCCAGCAGCGCAGCGGGGCTAGCGGACTACAATGAGCAGTTCTTC
CASSAAGLADYNEQFF
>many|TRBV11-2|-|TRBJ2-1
TGTGCCAGCAGCCGCAGCGGTAGGGCTAATGAGCAGTTCTTC
CASSRSGRANEQFF
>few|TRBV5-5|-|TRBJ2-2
TGTGCCAGCAGCTTGGTAGGCCCAGCGAGAGCCACCGGGGAGCTGTTTTTT
CASSLVGPARATGELFF
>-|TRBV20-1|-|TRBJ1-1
TGCAGTGCTAGAGATAATCTGAACACTGAAGCTTTCTTT
CSARDNLNTEAFF
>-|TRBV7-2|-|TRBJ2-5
TGTGCCAGCAGCTTAGTGGGACAAGCTGGGGAGACCCAGTCCTTC
CASSLVGQAGETQSF
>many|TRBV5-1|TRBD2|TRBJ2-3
TGCGCCAGCAGCTTTTTGGGGAGGGCCGTCTCCGTAGGAGATACGCAGTATTTT
CASSFLGRAVSVGDTQYF
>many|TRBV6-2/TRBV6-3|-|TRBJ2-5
TGTGCCAGCAGTTACTCGACAGTACGCCAAGAGACCCAGTACTTC
CASSYSTVRQETQYF
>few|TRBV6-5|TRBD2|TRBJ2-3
TGTGCCAGCAGTCCCACCACTAGCGGGAGTACAGATACGCAGTATTTT
CASSPTTSGSTDTQYF
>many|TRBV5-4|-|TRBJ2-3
TGTGCCAGCAGCTTAGGAACCGGGGGCGCAGATACGCAGTATTTT
CASSLGTGGADTQYF
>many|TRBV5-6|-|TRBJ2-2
TGTGCCAGCAGCTTGGGGGGACAGAACACCGGGGAGCTGTTTTTT
CASSLGGQNTGELFF
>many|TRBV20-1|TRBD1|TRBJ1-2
TGCAGTGCTTATCGGACAGGGAGAAGCTACACCTTC
CSAYRTGRSYTF
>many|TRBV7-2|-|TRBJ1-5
TGTGCCAGCAGCAAGGTGGCCTTCAATCAGCCCCAGCATTTT
CASSKVAFNQPQHF
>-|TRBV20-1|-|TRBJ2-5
TGCAGTGCAGGGACAAGCCAAGAGACCCAGTACTTC
CSAGTSQETQYF
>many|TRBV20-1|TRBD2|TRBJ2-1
TGCAGTGCTACCGGACTAGCGGGAGCCAATGAGCAGTTCTTC
CSATGLAGANEQFF
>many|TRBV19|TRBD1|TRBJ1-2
TGTGCCAGTAGTATACAAGGAGAGGGACAGTCCTATGGCTACACCTTC
CASSIQGEGQSYGYTF
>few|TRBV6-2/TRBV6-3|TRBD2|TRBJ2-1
TGTGCCAGCAGTTCCCTCCTAGCGGGAGTTAATGAGCAGTTCTTC
CASSSLLAGVNEQFF
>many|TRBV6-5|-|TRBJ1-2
TGTGCCAGCAGTACTCAGAATCGGGGGGGCTACACCTTC
CASSTQNRGGYTF
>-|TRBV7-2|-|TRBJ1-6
TGTGCCAGCAGCCCGAACACCCTAGCTAATTCACCCCTCCACTTT
CASSPNTLANSPLHF
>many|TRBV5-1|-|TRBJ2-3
TGCGCCAGCAGCTTGGCTTTGGATACGCAGTATTTT
CASSLALDTQYF
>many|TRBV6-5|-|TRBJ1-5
TGTGCCAGCAAAAGGGGAATCAATCAGCCCCAGCATTTT
CASKRGINQPQHF
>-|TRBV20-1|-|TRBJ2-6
TGCAGTGCTAGAAGGGGGGGGGCCGACGTCCTGACTTTC
CSARRGGADVLTF
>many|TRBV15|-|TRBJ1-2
TGTGCCACCATGGGGGCTGGTGGCTACACCTTC
CATMGAGGYTF
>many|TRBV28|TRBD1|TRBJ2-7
TGTGCCAGCAGTTTAAGGGACAGGATATCCTACGAGCAGTACTTC
CASSLRDRISYEQYF
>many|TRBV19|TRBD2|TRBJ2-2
TGTGCCAGTAGTATAAGCGGGGGCGGGAGTACTTTGGACGGGGAGCTGTTTTTT
CASSISGGGSTLDGELFF
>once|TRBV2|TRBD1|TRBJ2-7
TGTGCCAGCGCGGGACAGGGGGCGCTTGAGCAGTACTTC
CASAGQGALEQYF
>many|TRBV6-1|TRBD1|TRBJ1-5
TGTGCCAGCAGCGGGACAGGGCCTTGGTTTAGTATTTTT
CASSGTGPWFSIF
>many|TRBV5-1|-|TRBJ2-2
TGCGCCAGCAGCTTGGGACTAGCGAACACCGGGGAGCTGTTTTTT
CASSLGLANTGELFF
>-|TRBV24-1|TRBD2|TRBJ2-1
TGTGCCACCTCGGCGGGAGAGGCCTACAATGAGCAGTTCTTC
CATSAGEAYNEQFF
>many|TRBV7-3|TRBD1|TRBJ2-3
TGTGCCAGCAGCTTAAGGGGACAGAGCACAGATACGCAGTATTTT
CASSLRGQSTDTQYF
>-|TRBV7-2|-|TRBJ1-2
TGTGCCAGCAGCTTAGACGGGGCCATTCGGGGCTATGGCTACACCTTC
CASSLDGAIRGYGYTF